This T cell receptor (beta chain) derives from a study of neurological immune-mediated disorders. Study-wide points: Multiple sclerosis was found to have the least TCR clonal expansion, below healthy controls, and HTLV-1-associated myelopathy the most. The expanded clones of different subjects shared no CDR3 amino acid sequences (suggesting private repertoires in all groups).

This clonotype showed up many times. Its antigen is undetermined. Time point reported: longitudinal time-point 1 (baseline). From 15-18 subjects, over 170 million TCR-beta sequences were obtained in each sequencing run. MiXCR was run by TCRdb on the 5' RACE reads, yielding one entry per CDR3 protein. The table shows 71,000 or so distinct CDR3 sequences, with roughly 13% occurring only once. Sequences were obtained from PBMCs. The sequence came from a female donor with HTLV-1-associated myelopathy (HAM/TSP).

CDR3 sequence: CASSGRLTAPGDTQYF. Here the CDR3 DNA reads TGTGCCAGCAGTGGGCGACTGACAGCCCCTGGGGATACGCAGTATTTT. The chain joins TRBV12-3 or TRBV12-4 to TRBJ2-3; weak D call: TRBD1 (5 bases). Trimming removed 5 bases at V and 6 bases at J, with 21 bases between. There are 16 residues in the CDR3.